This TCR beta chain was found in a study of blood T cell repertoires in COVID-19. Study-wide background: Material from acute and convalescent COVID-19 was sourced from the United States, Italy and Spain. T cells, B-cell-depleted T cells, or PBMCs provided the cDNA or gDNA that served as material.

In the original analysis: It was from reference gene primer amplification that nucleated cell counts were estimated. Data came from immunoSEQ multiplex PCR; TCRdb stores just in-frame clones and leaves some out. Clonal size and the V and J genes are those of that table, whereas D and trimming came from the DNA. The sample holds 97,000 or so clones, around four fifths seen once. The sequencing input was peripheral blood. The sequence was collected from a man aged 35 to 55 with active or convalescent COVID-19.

The CDR3 spells CAIRQGMNTEAFF. The CDR3 DNA sequence: TGTGCCATACGTCAGGGGATGAACACTGAAGCTTTCTTT. This chain links TRBV12-3 or TRBV12-4 with TRBJ1-1; a possible D gene is TRBD1 (6 bases). V was clipped by 10 bases and J by 0 bases, with 12 bases between them. The CDR3 covers 13 residues.